A single sample gave rise to the 23 T cell receptor beta chains below, sequenced in a study of prognosis after radiotherapy for stage I lung cancer. Genomic DNA served as the source from which two-round multiplex PCR generated TCR beta CDR3 amplicons. Amplification in first-round PCR relied on primers specific to each TRBV and TRBJ gene. TCRdb reanalysed the multiplex PCR reads using MiXCR and keeps one entry per CDR3 protein. The sample includes about 27,000 distinct CDR3 sequences, about 45% of them seen just once. The specimen was PBMCs, collected before or after stereotactic body radiation therapy (not recorded which). Receptors were obtained from a donor aged 50 or older with non-small cell lung cancer.

This clonotype was counted ten times or more. V and J are TRBV7-9 and TRBJ1-1, with 8 bases lining up with TRBD1. The junction had 6 bases not matched to a gene; V was cut back by 5 bases and J by 1 base. CDR3 length: 15 amino acids. Looked up from germline, CDR1 is SEHNR and CDR2 is FQNEAQ (reference sequence). CDR3 amino acids: CASSIQGATNTEAFF. The DNA for the CDR3 is TGTGCCAGCAGCATTCAGGGGGCGACGAACACTGAAGCTTTCTTT.

Relative to its sample, this clonotype is medium-sized. The J gene is TRBJ2-2, the V gene TRBV7-2; D unresolved. This CDR3 contains 12 residues. V was pared by 7 bases and J by 3 bases, with 6 bases between. CDR1 is SGHTA, CDR2 FQGNSA, per germline. CDR3 in amino acids: CASKGYTGELFF. The CDR3 DNA reads as TGTGCCAGCAAAGGGTACACCGGGGAGCTGTTTTTT.

With respect to this clonotype: One end of the junction fails to match germline, which may point to a read error. For the CDR3, the DNA is TGCAGTGCTAAGGGTGGTGGGGCCAACGTCATGACTTTC. Translated, it gives CSAKGGGANVMTF. V is TRBV20-1 and J is TRBJ2-6; a possible D gene is TRBD1 (5 bases). This CDR3 has 13 residues. Germline V gives CDR1 DFQATT, CDR2 SNEGSKA (reference sequence).

By proportion, this clonotype is medium-sized (0.01 to 0.1%). V is TRBV6-8 and J is TRBJ1-2; D not certain. Trimming took off 6 bases at V and 4 bases at J, with 12 bases between the two ends. CDR1 and CDR2 (germline): MNHGY, SAAAGT. The CDR3 spans 13 residues. The CDR3 region is CASSETGGYGYTF. The DNA of the CDR3 is TGTGCCAGCAGCGAGACGGGTGGCTATGGCTACACCTTC.

This chain joins TRBV6-1 and TRBJ2-1, with D tentatively TRBD1 (6 bases). Germline V gene lookup returns CDR1 MNHNS and CDR2 SASEGT. V lost 7 bases and J 7 bases, leaving 26 bases between the germline ends. This CDR3 has 17 amino acids. The DNA for the CDR3 is TGTGCCAGCATCCTAAAGGGGGTGGGTCAGTTTTGTAATGAGCAGTTCTTC. Residues: CASILKGVGQFCNEQFF.

This clonotype was seen many times. This rearrangement joins TRBV24-1 to TRBJ2-2, with 8 bases matching TRBD1. The CDR3 has 16 amino acids. J gave up 5 bases and V 4 bases, and 8 bases lay outside the gene matches. Germline CDR1 is KGHDR and CDR2 is SFDVKD. CDR3: CATSDRGTGRTGELFF. For the CDR3, the DNA is TGTGCCACCAGTGACCGAGGGACAGGTAGGACCGGGGAGCTGTTTTTT.

This clonotype was observed at least ten times. The genes are TRBV6-5 and TRBJ2-6, with 7 nucleotides matching TRBD2. J gave up 1 base and V 0 bases, and 12 bases lay outside the gene matches. Per the germline V gene, CDR1 is MNHEY and CDR2 is SVGAGI. The CDR3 has 20 amino acids. Written as DNA, the CDR3 is TGTGCCAGCAGTTACTCCCCTAGACGTGGGGGGGGGTCTGGGGCCAACGTCCTGACTTTC. The encoded protein is CASSYSPRRGGGSGANVLTF.

The chain has TRBV4-1 and TRBJ2-1, with 7 positions matching TRBD1. The CDR3 contains 13 residues. The germline V gene encodes CDR1 MGHRA and CDR2 YSYEKL. After removal of 7 bases from V and 8 bases from J, the junction contained 8 bases not matched to a gene. CDR3: CASIHRQGDEQFF. As DNA, the CDR3 is TGCGCCAGCATTCATCGGCAGGGGGATGAGCAGTTCTTC.

Turning to this clonotype: This may stem from a read error, because a much larger clone lies one nucleotide away. The conserved phenylalanine or tryptophan normally closing the CDR3 is absent here, so this likely arose from a read error. The chain joins TRBV7-9 to TRBJ2-1; 7 positions match TRBD1. Germline V gene sequence: CDR1 SEHNR, CDR2 FQNEAQ (reference sequence). CDR3 length: 12 amino acids. With V trimmed by 5 bases and J by 7 bases, 2 bases remained unmatched. The CDR3 spells CASSATGNEQFL. CDR3 DNA: TGTGCCAGCAGCGCGACAGGGAATGAGCAGTTCCTC.

In the case of this clonotype: A junction end diverges from the germline sequence, so it may reflect a read error. The rearrangement uses TRBV5-1 and TRBJ2-3; 10 bases fit TRBD1. The CDR3 is 15 amino acids. The germline V gene has CDR1 SGHRS and CDR2 YFSETQ. This chain's CDR3 is CASSSLTGGTDAQYF. CDR3 DNA sequence: TGCGCCAGCAGCTCTTTGACAGGGGGCACAGATGCGCAGTATTTC.

The chain joins TRBV6-1 to TRBJ1-2; D call uncertain. V gave up 8 bases and J gave up 7 bases, with 17 bases separating them. The CDR3 loop spans 13 amino acids. Germline values: CDR1 MNHNS, CDR2 SASEGT. CDR3 protein: CASFPAIGAGYTF. The CDR3 DNA sequence: TGTGCCAGCTTTCCGGCGATTGGCGCTGGCTACACCTTC.

In the case of this clonotype: A much larger clone differs from this one at a single base, so this may be a read error. CDR3 nucleotide sequence: TGTGCCAGCAGCATTGACAGATACAAGCAGTACTTC. Its translation is CASSIDRYKQYF. The chain couples TRBV5-4 to TRBJ2-7; D possibly corresponds to TRBD1 (5 bases). The germline V gene has CDR1 SGHNT and CDR2 YYREEE (reference sequence). V lost 4 bases and J 8 bases, leaving 13 bases between the germline ends. The CDR3 loop spans 12 amino acids.

As regards this clonotype: This is likely an artifact of a read error, given a far larger clone one base away. This rearrangement joins TRBV10-3 to TRBJ2-1; 11 bases match TRBD1. This CDR3 spans 13 amino acids. J gave up 13 bases and V 8 bases, and 10 bases lay outside the gene matches. Per germline, CDR1 ENHRY and CDR2 SYGVKD. The CDR3 here is CAIWTGGVETQFF. DNA of the CDR3: TGTGCCATCTGGACAGGGGGCGTGGAGACCCAGTTCTTC.

Turning to this clonotype: A much larger clone differs by one base, so this may be a read error. The rearrangement uses TRBV7-9 and TRBJ2-5, with TRBD1 as a possible D gene (7 bases). CDR3 length: 14 amino acids. The germline V gene has CDR1 SEHNR and CDR2 FQNEAQ (reference sequence). V was shortened by 1 base and J by 8 bases, with 14 bases between the two germline ends. The DNA of the CDR3 is TGTGCCAGCAGCTTAGGACAGGGAGGAGATACCCAGTACTTC. The encoded protein is CASSLGQGGDTQYF.

The CDR3 loop is CASSLAAGSYTF. CDR3 in DNA: TGTGCCAGCAGTTTAGCCGCCGGATCCTACACCTTC. This sequence joins TRBV12-3 or TRBV12-4 and TRBJ1-2; no definite D call. V gave up 0 bases and J gave up 10 bases, with 9 bases separating them. The CDR3 covers 12 residues.

Ten or more counts support this clonotype. This chain uses TRBV7-3 with TRBJ2-5, with D tentatively TRBD2 (6 bases). There are 14 residues in the CDR3. Germline values: CDR1 SGHTA, CDR2 FQGTGA. Between the trimmed V and J ends, which lost 2 bases and 5 bases, there was a span of 12 bases. The CDR3 DNA follows: TGTGCCAGCAGCTTATCCGGGGGTCGGGAGACCCAGTACTTC. It encodes CASSLSGGRETQYF.

The table lists this clonotype with many counts. The V gene is TRBV18, the J gene TRBJ1-1, with D uncertain. Germline loops: CDR1 KGHSH, CDR2 LQKENI. CDR3 length: 14 amino acids. The V and J ends lost 1 base and 1 base respectively, with 7 bases between them. As DNA, the CDR3 is TGTGCCAGCTCACCACAATCAAGGAACACTGAAGCTTTCTTT. Its translation is CASSPQSRNTEAFF.

V usage is TRBV28 and J usage is TRBJ1-6, with D possibly matching TRBD1 (6 bases). V lost 0 bases to trimming and J lost 3 bases, with 9 bases between them. The CDR3 spans 16 residues. The germline V gene encodes CDR1 MDHEN and CDR2 SYDVKM. The CDR3 DNA follows: TGTGCCAGCAGTTTATGGGCGGACAGCTATAATTCACCCCTCCACTTT. It encodes CASSLWADSYNSPLHF. The full variable domain, with the rest looked up from reference TRBV28 and TRBJ1-6, is DVKVTQSSRYLVKRTGEKVFLECVQDMDHENMFWYRQDPGLGLRLIYFSYDVKMKEKGDIPEGYSVSREKKERFSLILESASTNQTSMYLCASSLWADSYNSPLHFGNGTRLTVT.

The chain recombines TRBV19 with TRBJ1-5; D is uncertain. The germline V and J ends were trimmed by 3 bases and 4 bases, with 7 bases remaining between them. Looked up from germline, CDR1 is LNHDA and CDR2 is SQIVND (reference sequence). The CDR3 extends over 13 amino acids. The CDR3 DNA is TGTGCCAGTAGTATGGCTCAGAATCAGCCCCAGCATTTT. As protein: CASSMAQNQPQHF. Using reference TRBV19 and TRBJ1-5 for the parts outside the CDR3, the full variable domain is DGGITQSPKYLFRKEGQNVTLSCEQNLNHDAMYWYRQDPGQGLRLIYYSQIVNDFQKGDIAEGYSVSREKKESFPLTVTSAQKNPTAFYLCASSMAQNQPQHFGDGTRLSIL.

Comment on this clonotype: A read error may produce the germline difference seen at one junction end. DNA for the CDR3: TGTGCCGCCAGTTTGGGCAAAAACACTGAAGCTTTCTTT. It specifies CAASLGKNTEAFF. V usage is TRBV24-1 and J usage is TRBJ1-1; D gene ambiguous. This CDR3 is 13 amino acids long. Looked up from germline, CDR1 is KGHDR and CDR2 is SFDVKD.

The chain uses TRBV6-2 or TRBV6-3 and TRBJ1-2; TRBD1 aligns across 8 bases. Germline assignment: CDR1 MNHEY and CDR2 SVGEGT. The CDR3 runs to 13 residues. Trimming at V came to 5 bases and at J to 8 bases, leaving 7 bases not matched to a gene. CDR3 sequence reads: CASSGNRGEGYTF. CDR3 nucleotides: TGTGCCAGCAGTGGGAACAGGGGGGAAGGCTACACCTTC.

This clonotype is medium-sized in the sample. The chain has TRBV27 and TRBJ1-1, with D uncertain. Germline V gene data show CDR1 as MNHEY and CDR2 as SMNVEV (reference sequence). This CDR3 contains 13 residues. Deletions cut 2 bases from V and 4 bases from J, with 8 bases between. The CDR3 region is CASSLILGTEAFF. The CDR3 DNA sequence: TGTGCCAGCAGTTTAATTCTAGGCACTGAAGCTTTCTTT.

Notes on this clonotype: A much larger clone differs by one base, so this may be a read error. The J gene is TRBJ2-5, the V gene TRBV20-1, with 7 bases fitting TRBD1. V lost 5 bases, J lost 5 bases, and 11 bases stayed unmatched. Germline values: CDR1 DFQATT, CDR2 SNEGSKA (reference sequence). The CDR3 totals 14 residues. CDR3 in DNA: TGCAGTGCTCTGGTTATTAGGGGGCATGAGACCCAGTACTTC. This encodes CSALVIRGHETQYF.